A single sample is the source of the 21 T cell receptor beta chains below, sequenced in a study of tumor-infiltrating lymphocytes in primary liver carcinoma (dated by TCRdb to about 2017). Without any cell sorting, total RNA and DNA were extracted together from roughly 20-30 mg of bulk tissue using the AllPrep DNA/RNA mini kit. The sample was run on an Illumina HiSeq 2500. A constant-region primer and ProtoScript II reverse transcriptase were used to reverse-transcribe TCRbeta-specific cDNA from around 540 ng total RNA. TCRbeta libraries were built with three nested multiplex PCR rounds, a slightly modified ARM-PCR procedure. Multiplex TRBV1-TRBV30 forward primers and a Cbeta reverse primer were used in the first two PCR rounds, each of which was run for approximately 9 cycles. The public sequencing data were trimmed at Q25 with fastp and processed into clonotypes with MiXCR by TCRdb, which kept only in-frame beta chains. Entries are consolidated by CDR3 protein sequence, retaining the most common genes and DNA. For this sample there are 40,000 to 55,000 distinct CDR3 sequences; around 77% appear just once. Clones ranked in the top ten supply around 22% of the sample.

Material: liver tumor tissue from sampling region 5. According to the study, the label for this sample's cell subset or site signals: tumor region T5, tumor centre. Every receptor here comes from a man in his forties with primary liver carcinoma and hepatitis B virus infection.

This rearrangement joins TRBV6-2 or TRBV6-3 to TRBJ2-1; no definite D call. The CDR3 contains 11 residues. The V and J ends lost 9 bases and 10 bases respectively, with 13 bases between them. Per germline, CDR1 MNHEY and CDR2 SVGEGT. CDR3 protein: CASTNGREQFF. The CDR3 bases are TGTGCCAGTACCAATGGAAGAGAGCAGTTCTTC.

Many counts were recorded for this clonotype. The gene calls are TRBV11-2 and TRBJ2-3; TRBD2 matches 14 bases. This CDR3 is built from 16 residues. With V trimmed by 4 bases and J by 6 bases, 6 bases remained unmatched. Germline lookup yields CDR1 SGHAT and CDR2 FQNNGV. This CDR3 is CASSSGLAGVLDTQYF. In DNA form, the CDR3 reads TGTGCCAGCAGCTCGGGACTAGCGGGAGTGTTGGATACGCAGTATTTT. The full variable domain, rest sourced from reference TRBV11-2 and TRBJ2-3, is EAGVAQSPRYKIIEKRQSVAFWCNPISGHATLYWYQQILGQGPKLLIQFQNNGVVDDSQLPKDRFSAERLKGVDSTLKIQPAKLEDSAVYLCASSSGLAGVLDTQYFGPGTRLTVL.

About this clonotype itself: The junction does not match germline at one end; this may be a read error. V usage is TRBV4-3 and J usage is TRBJ2-7; D remains ambiguous. CDR3 length: 15 residues. Germline V gives CDR1 LGHNA, CDR2 YSLEER. The CDR3 coding sequence is TGCGCCAGCAGCCAAGATCGGGCTAACGGCTACGAGCAGTATTTC. Encoded protein: CASSQDRANGYEQYF.

In the case of this clonotype: An end of the junction does not agree with germline; a read error may underlie this. V is TRBV14 and J is TRBJ2-2; 12 bases are a match to TRBD2. This CDR3 contains 18 residues. Per the germline V gene, CDR1 is SGHDN and CDR2 is FVKESK. The DNA for the CDR3 is TGTGCCTGCAGCCAAGAAGTAGGACTAGCGGGAAAGACCGGGGAGCTGTTTTTT. Protein: CACSQEVGLAGKTGELFF.

The chain recombines TRBV5-1 with TRBJ2-1; D unclear. The CDR3 totals 13 residues. Germline values: CDR1 SGHRS, CDR2 YFSETQ. V was shortened by 3 bases and J by 7 bases, with 11 bases between the two germline ends. The CDR3 here is CASSSSVGNEQFF. The CDR3, as DNA: TGCGCCAGCAGCTCGTCCGTGGGAAATGAGCAGTTCTTC.

The V call is TRBV11-2, the J call TRBJ2-2; D possibly corresponds to TRBD2 (5 bases). Trimming shortened V by 0 bases and J by 17 bases, and 28 bases separated the two germline ends. The CDR3 runs 17 residues. Germline CDR1 and CDR2: SGHAT and FQNNGV. Here the CDR3 reads CASSLDHRGRNTGEFFF. The CDR3 coding sequence is TGTGCCAGCAGCTTAGATCATCGGGGTAGGAACACCGGGGAGTTCTTTTTT.

In regard to this clonotype: It is likely a read error, because the conserved phenylalanine at the end of the CDR3 is missing. The J gene is TRBJ1-1, the V gene TRBV29-1; 7 nucleotides align to TRBD1. The CDR3 is 14 residues long. Germline V gene lookup returns CDR1 SQVTM and CDR2 ANQGSEA. Trimming at V came to 6 bases and at J to 6 bases, leaving 13 bases not matched to a gene. As DNA, the CDR3 is TGCAGCGTCTACAAGGGGGCAACCTCTGCTGAAGCTTTCTCT. Encoded protein: CSVYKGATSAEAFS.

With regard to this clonotype: A read error may be the cause here, since a much bigger clone is one base away. This chain links TRBV9 with TRBJ2-7; 10 bases are shared with TRBD2. This CDR3 contains 14 residues. Germline V gene sequence: CDR1 SGDLS, CDR2 YYNGEE. In nucleotides, the CDR3 is TGTACCAGCAGCGTTACTAGCGGGACTGGCGAGCAGTACTTC. Translating it yields CTSSVTSGTGEQYF.

This clonotype was counted at least ten times. The V and J genes are TRBV28 and TRBJ2-1, with D possibly being TRBD1 or TRBD2 (5 bases each). The CDR3 contains 16 residues. Germline V gene lookup returns CDR1 MDHEN and CDR2 SYDVKM. Trimming shortened V by 4 bases and J by 9 bases, and 22 bases separated the two germline ends. CDR3 in DNA: TGTGCCAGCAGTTCCCCACTGGGGGTTGAGGGAAGTGAGCAGTTCTTC. Its protein is CASSSPLGVEGSEQFF.

This clonotype came up a few times. V and J are TRBV6-6 and TRBJ2-2; the D is unclear. Germline values: CDR1 MNHNY, CDR2 SVGAGI (reference sequence). Deletions cut 0 bases from V and 10 bases from J, with 12 bases between. CDR3 length: 14 residues. The CDR3 bases are TGTGCCAGCAGTTACTCACCGTTCTCCGTGGAGCTGTTTTTT. Protein: CASSYSPFSVELFF.

The rearrangement uses TRBV12-3 or TRBV12-4 and TRBJ2-7, with D maybe TRBD2 (5 bases). The CDR3 extends over 13 amino acids. Trimming took off 7 bases at V and 3 bases at J, with 13 bases between the two ends. Here the CDR3 reads CASTHNGNYEQYF. Written as DNA, the CDR3 is TGTGCCAGCACTCATAACGGGAACTACGAGCAGTACTTC.

This rearrangement joins TRBV30 to TRBJ1-5; D call uncertain. CDR1 and CDR2 (germline): GTSNPN, SVGIG (reference sequence). This CDR3 spans 16 amino acids. The ends were cut back, 0 bases at V and 2 bases at J, with 14 bases in the middle. The CDR3 is CAWSVSLPYCNQPQHF. The CDR3 nucleotides read TGTGCCTGGAGTGTCTCCCTACCATATTGCAATCAGCCCCAGCATTTT.

Worth noting for this clonotype: A much larger clone differs from this one at a single base, so this may be a read error. Without the conserved terminal phenylalanine or tryptophan, this CDR3 likely stems from a read error. The J gene is TRBJ1-4, the V gene TRBV20-1, with a possible D match to TRBD1 (5 bases). The CDR3 consists of 13 residues. The V end was cut by 5 bases, the J end by 8 bases, with 15 bases between. CDR1 is DFQATT and CDR2 is SNEGSKA in the germline V gene (reference sequence). The CDR3 reads CSAGDAVEEKLFS. The CDR3, as DNA: TGCAGTGCTGGGGACGCGGTGGAGGAAAAACTGTTTTCT.

Concerning this clonotype: Germline is not matched at one junction end, which may reflect a read error. V gene TRBV4-3 combines with J gene TRBJ2-1, with D possibly matching TRBD1 (5 bases). The germline gives CDR1 LGHNA, CDR2 YSLEER. This CDR3 contains 16 residues. The CDR3 here is CASSQFSPPADNDQFF. CDR3 sequence (DNA): TGCGCCAGCAGCCAATTCTCCCCTCCGGCGGACAATGACCAGTTCTTC.

This clonotype appeared a single time. The junction departs from germline at one end; a sequencing error may be responsible. This rearrangement joins TRBV4-2 to TRBJ2-2; 10 bases fit TRBD2. This CDR3 is 17 amino acids long. In germline, CDR1 is LGHNA, CDR2 YNFKEQ. CDR3 region: CASNQGGLAGDFGELSF. CDR3 sequence (DNA): TGTGCCAGCAATCAAGGGGGCCTAGCGGGAGATTTCGGGGAGCTGTCTTTT.

In the case of this clonotype: Germline is not matched at one junction end, which may reflect a read error. The chain employs TRBV11-1 and TRBJ2-4, with 9 bases fitting TRBD2. This CDR3 spans 17 amino acids. Germline CDR1 reads SGHAT; CDR2 reads FQDESV (reference sequence). As DNA, the CDR3 is TGTGCCACCAGCTTTCCCTGGGCTAGCGGGATCAAAAACATTCAGTACTTC. Residues: CATSFPWASGIKNIQYF.

This chain links TRBV24-1 with TRBJ2-3; no reliable D call. Trimming pared 9 bases from V and 7 bases from J, leaving 19 bases between. The CDR3 loop spans 14 amino acids. Looked up from germline, CDR1 is KGHDR and CDR2 is SFDVKD. CDR3 nucleotide sequence: TGTGCCACCTCAAGAAATCGCGACATGAATACGCAGTATTTT. This encodes CATSRNRDMNTQYF.

As regards this clonotype: This clone may be a read error of a much larger clone one base away. The CDR3 sequence is CASSEGQETQYF. DNA of the CDR3: TGTGCCAGCAGTGAAGGCCAAGAGACCCAGTACTTC. V gene TRBV2 combines with J gene TRBJ2-5, with D hard to call. CDR3 length: 12 residues. CDR1 and CDR2 from the germline V gene are SNHLY and FYNNEI. Trimming stripped 1 base from V and 1 base from J, with 1 base between.

V is TRBV6-6 and J is TRBJ2-5; D unresolved. The CDR3 runs to 15 residues. The germline CDR1 and CDR2 sequences are MNHNY and SVGAGI (reference sequence). The germline V and J ends were trimmed by 6 bases and 5 bases, with 19 bases remaining between them. CDR3 protein: CASSRSWGKSETQYF. In nucleotides, the CDR3 is TGTGCCAGCAGCCGCTCGTGGGGTAAGAGTGAGACCCAGTACTTC.

With regard to this clonotype: Since the CDR3 does not end with the conserved phenylalanine or tryptophan, this likely comes from a read error. It is unclear where the CDR3 begins or ends on the DNA, so no DNA is shown, and the CDR3 is as TCRdb lists it. The V and J genes are TRBV6-6 and TRBJ1-1; TRBD1 is taken as the D call from the table, unchecked against the DNA. The germline CDR1 and CDR2 sequences are MNHNY and SVGAGI (reference sequence). The CDR3 is 13 amino acids long, termini counted. The CDR3 sequence: CASSTGVTTEVFS.

About this clonotype: At one boundary the junction diverges from the germline segment, which might be a read error. In DNA, the CDR3 is TGTGCCAGCAGTGAAGGGATGGGAGGCCAGCACCAGCATTTT. Translating it yields CASSEGMGGQHQHF. This chain joins TRBV6-1 and TRBJ1-5, with no clear D. CDR3 size: 14 residues. Per the germline V gene, CDR1 is MNHNS and CDR2 is SASEGT.